These T cell receptor beta chains were read from a single sample in a study of cytomegalovirus exposure and HLA in healthy donors. Measured with immunoSEQ multiplex PCR; TCRdb has only the in-frame clones, and not every one. The sample contains 200,000 to 250,000 clones, around 80% of which appear only once. Sequences were obtained from PBMCs. These receptors came from a woman between 25 and 40 years old in good health and CMV-seropositive. Both conserved end residues are part of each CDR3. A D gene is named only where the DNA matches it firmly. The size entry is marked missing in some rows and otherwise reads once, few, many or a size class.

j_call	cdr3_length	clone_size	v_call	d_call	cdr3_aa	cdr3_nt
TRBJ2-3	15	-	TRBV9	-	CASSTDPAPTDTQYF	TGTGCCAGCAGCACTGACCCTGCCCCCACAGATACGCAGTATTTT
TRBJ2-2	18	once	TRBV6-1	TRBD2	CASSDRYRGLAVTGELFF	TGTGCCAGCAGTGATCGGTACCGGGGACTAGCGGTCACCGGGGAGCTGTTTTTT
TRBJ2-7	16	many	TRBV30	TRBD1	CAWSDQGQGNVYEQYF	TGTGCCTGGAGTGACCAAGGACAGGGAAATGTGTACGAGCAGTACTTC
TRBJ2-7	13	-	TRBV5-6	-	CASSTNLGGLKYF	TGTGCCAGCAGCACTAATCTTGGGGGATTGAAGTACTTC
TRBJ1-3	15	once	TRBV25-1	-	CASSETGLSGNTIYF	TGTGCCAGCAGTGAAACAGGGCTCTCTGGAAACACCATATATTTT
TRBJ2-7	13	-	TRBV29-1	-	CSVQLILEHEQYF	TGCAGCGTACAATTAATACTAGAGCACGAGCAGTACTTC
TRBJ2-7	13	-	TRBV9	-	CASSVGGRYEQYF	TGTGCCAGCAGCGTAGGTGGGAGATACGAGCAGTACTTC
TRBJ2-5	15	-	TRBV19	TRBD1	CASSSTGTGIKTQYF	TGTGCCAGTAGTTCTACCGGGACAGGGATTAAGACCCAGTACTTC
TRBJ2-1	13	-	TRBV7-3	TRBD2	CASSWGLADEQFF	TGTGCCAGCAGCTGGGGACTAGCGGATGAGCAGTTCTTC
TRBJ2-7	15	few	TRBV6-5	-	CASSVGMPGLYEQYF	TGTGCCAGCAGTGTCGGAATGCCTGGCCTCTACGAGCAGTACTTC
TRBJ2-7	14	once	TRBV4-1	-	CASNIAMGAYEQYF	TGCGCCAGCAACATTGCAATGGGGGCCTACGAGCAGTACTTC
TRBJ2-5	12	-	TRBV6-1	-	CASSGKLETQYF	TGTGCCAGCAGTGGAAAACTGGAGACCCAGTACTTC
TRBJ1-2	12	-	TRBV30	TRBD1	CARGTGRYGYTF	TGTGCCAGAGGGACAGGGAGGTATGGCTACACCTTC
TRBJ2-3	14	-	TRBV9	TRBD2	CASSPGGGLDTQYF	TGTGCCAGCAGCCCGGGGGGGGGTCTGGATACGCAGTATTTT
TRBJ1-1	14	few	TRBV7-9	-	CASSPRVLNTEAFF	TGTGCCAGCAGCCCTAGAGTCCTGAACACTGAAGCTTTCTTT
TRBJ2-6	18	-	TRBV29-1	-	CSVEERKDTSSGANVLTF	TGCAGCGTTGAAGAGAGAAAGGATACAAGCTCTGGGGCCAACGTCCTGACTTTC
TRBJ2-3	17	once	TRBV5-4	TRBD2	CASSHKLAGGLTDTQYF	TGTGCCAGCAGCCACAAATTAGCGGGAGGGCTTACAGATACGCAGTATTTT
TRBJ2-1	15	many	TRBV6-4	TRBD2	CASSEGTSGSNEQFF	TGTGCCAGCAGTGAGGGGACTAGCGGGAGCAATGAGCAGTTCTTC
TRBJ1-1	13	-	TRBV18	-	CASSPLTGGEAFF	TGTGCCAGCTCACCATTAACGGGGGGAGAAGCTTTCTTT
TRBJ2-1	15	once	TRBV19	-	CASSIRGPLYNEQFF	TGTGCCAGTAGTATAAGAGGGCCCCTCTACAATGAGCAGTTCTTC
TRBJ1-5	15	few	TRBV4-1	-	CASRPTDYSNQPQHF	TGCGCCAGCAGACCGACAGACTATAGCAATCAGCCCCAGCATTTT
TRBJ1-4	14	-	TRBV30	TRBD1	CAWSPGQGDEKLFF	TGTGCCTGGAGTCCGGGACAGGGGGATGAAAAACTGTTTTTT
TRBJ1-5	15	-	TRBV2	-	CASSEVRGSNQPQHF	TGTGCCAGCAGTGAAGTTAGGGGTAGCAATCAGCCCCAGCATTTT
TRBJ2-7	15	-	TRBV30	-	CAWSPGTDFMHEQYF	TGTGCCTGGAGTCCCGGGACCGACTTTATGCACGAGCAGTACTTC
TRBJ2-7	12	-	TRBV28	-	CASSLTVHEQYF	TGTGCCAGCAGTTTAACGGTCCACGAGCAGTACTTC
TRBJ2-1	14	-	TRBV5-4	-	CASSLGASEPEQFF	TGTGCCAGCAGCTTGGGGGCTAGCGAACCTGAGCAGTTCTTC
TRBJ1-1	13	-	TRBV7-3	-	CASSLGMNTEAFF	TGTGCCAGCAGCTTGGGGATGAACACTGAAGCTTTCTTT
TRBJ2-1	15	-	TRBV11-2	TRBD2	CASSPVSGSRNEQFF	TGTGCCAGCAGCCCCGTTAGCGGGAGTCGCAATGAGCAGTTCTTC
TRBJ2-2	12	once	TRBV28	-	CASSSRTGELFF	TGTGCCAGCAGTAGCCGCACCGGGGAGCTGTTTTTT
TRBJ1-2	16	-	TRBV7-2	TRBD1	CASSFNRGRANYGYTF	TGTGCCAGCAGCTTCAACAGGGGCCGAGCTAACTATGGCTACACCTTC
TRBJ2-2	16	few	TRBV2	TRBD2	CASSTTSGENTGELFF	TGTGCCAGCAGTACTACTAGCGGGGAGAACACCGGGGAGCTGTTTTTT
TRBJ2-7	15	-	TRBV10-3	TRBD2	CAISPELAVSSVQYF	TGTGCCATCAGCCCCGAGCTAGCGGTATCTTCTGTGCAGTACTTC
TRBJ2-2	16	once	TRBV6-8	TRBD2	CASSQKTSGRSGELFF	TGTGCCAGCAGTCAAAAGACTAGCGGGAGGTCCGGGGAGCTGTTTTTT
TRBJ1-5	14	-	TRBV27	-	CASSFGGSNQPQHF	TGTGCCAGCAGTTTCGGAGGGAGCAATCAGCCCCAGCATTTT
TRBJ1-1	16	once	TRBV4-1	TRBD1	CASSQGDRGRNTEAFF	TGCGCCAGCAGCCAAGGTGACAGGGGTCGGAACACTGAAGCTTTCTTT
TRBJ1-2	14	-	TRBV5-1	TRBD1	CASSSDRGDGGYTF	TGCGCCAGCAGCTCCGACAGGGGTGATGGTGGCTACACCTTC
TRBJ2-3	14	-	TRBV30	-	CAWSVNGIVDTQYF	TGTGCCTGGAGTGTAAATGGGATCGTAGATACGCAGTATTTT
TRBJ1-5	13	-	TRBV6-1	-	CASNTGSNQPQHF	TGTGCCAGTAATACAGGGAGCAATCAGCCCCAGCATTTT
TRBJ1-2	14	once	TRBV7-2	-	CASSLSQGFYGYTF	TGTGCCAGCAGCCTCAGTCAGGGGTTCTATGGCTACACCTTC
TRBJ2-1	17	-	TRBV9	TRBD2	CASSTRLAGGLENEQFF	TGTGCCAGCAGCACGCGACTAGCGGGAGGTTTAGAAAATGAGCAGTTCTTC
TRBJ1-1	14	-	TRBV30	-	CAWSVGGMNTEAFF	TGTGCCTGGAGTGTGGGGGGAATGAACACTGAAGCTTTCTTT
TRBJ1-3	13	-	TRBV6-6	-	CALGDSSGNTIYF	TGTGCCCTAGGAGACAGTTCTGGAAACACCATATATTTT
TRBJ2-5	14	-	TRBV5-1	TRBD1	CASGTGAFQETQYF	TGCGCCAGCGGGACAGGGGCCTTCCAAGAGACCCAGTACTTC
TRBJ2-3	14	-	TRBV5-1	-	CASSLVGNTDTQYF	TGCGCCAGCAGCTTGGTAGGGAACACAGATACGCAGTATTTT
TRBJ2-7	15	-	TRBV19	TRBD2	CASSPRLAGESEQYF	TGTGCCAGTAGCCCCCGACTAGCGGGAGAGAGCGAGCAGTACTTC
TRBJ2-5	12	-	TRBV5-1	-	CASQVGQETQYF	TGCGCCAGCCAGGTGGGACAAGAGACCCAGTACTTC
TRBJ1-1	14	-	TRBV12-5	-	CASGITRAVTEAFF	TGTGCTAGTGGTATAACCCGGGCTGTCACTGAAGCTTTCTTT
TRBJ2-3	17	-	TRBV30	TRBD2	CAWRDRGLAGGTDTQYF	TGTGCCTGGAGGGACCGGGGACTAGCGGGAGGAACAGATACGCAGTATTTT
TRBJ2-7	15	-	TRBV27	TRBD2	CASSRLAGLTYEQYF	TGTGCCAGCAGTCGACTAGCGGGACTCACCTACGAGCAGTACTTC
TRBJ2-1	14	-	TRBV30	TRBD2	CAWSAGVGGNEQFF	TGTGCCTGGAGTGCCGGGGTGGGAGGGAATGAGCAGTTCTTC
TRBJ2-1	15	-	TRBV5-1	-	CASKLGRARGNEQFF	TGCGCCAGCAAATTGGGCAGGGCCCGGGGCAATGAGCAGTTCTTC
TRBJ1-1	15	-	TRBV5-1	-	CASSLRGQEITEAFF	TGCGCCAGCAGCTTGCGGGGGCAAGAAATCACTGAAGCTTTCTTT
TRBJ2-3	11	-	TRBV20-1	-	CSDVAGDTQYF	TGCAGTGATGTAGCAGGAGATACGCAGTATTTT
TRBJ2-7	12	few	TRBV6-6	-	CASTKDRYEQYF	TGTGCCAGCACCAAGGACAGATACGAGCAGTACTTC